This T cell receptor (beta chain) came from a study of human T cells and chemical hapten exposure. The wider study: Recorded diagnoses among the mostly female patients were alopecia areata, totalis or universalis. TCR yields per sample varied, mainly owing to small pooled library volume differences. Findings and caveats of the study: Patch test score rose with PT1 expanded TCR count, significant at thresholds 8, 16 and 32, not 4. There were significantly more large CDR3 similarity clusters among expanded TCRs than among controls.

Ten or more counts support this clonotype. Antigen unknown. Documented time point: patch test 3, about 24 weeks after DPC sensitization. Sample treatment: therapeutic diphenylcyclopropenone sensitization with weekly scalp DPC. TCRdb independently ran MiXCR on the RACE reads; one entry per CDR3 protein. The table lists just under 65,000 distinct CDR3 sequences, 11% of them singletons, with roughly 2.3% in the top ten. The CDR3 runs 13 residues. V was cut by 1 base and J by 5 bases, with 5 bases left in between. Germline V lookup: CDR1 SGHVS, CDR2 FNYEAQ. The TCR originated in a woman aged 25 to 39 with alopecia areata. Some clones in this sample may be carry-over from other donors' samples. The sample in question was whole blood, obtained in connection with sensitization to the hapten diphenylcyclopropenone (DPC). The chain is built from TRBV7-6 and TRBJ2-2; D gene ambiguous. CDR3 DNA: TGTGCCAGCAGCTTAGGTCCTACCGGGGAGCTGTTTTTT. It yields the protein CASSLGPTGELFF.